The rows below give T cell receptor beta chains drawn from one sample of a study of blood T cell repertoires in COVID-19. Assay: immunoSEQ multiplex PCR; the TCRdb copy retains only in-frame clones and omits some. The data hold under 200,000 clones, with around nine tenths observed a single time. Material for sequencing was peripheral blood. All receptors come from a woman aged 70-85 years with COVID-19, enrolled during active disease. Each CDR3 is given with its conserved first and last residue. The D gene is left open where the match is weak. Part of the rows lack a size; the others show once, few, many or a class for expanded clones.

D: -
length: 15
size: few
J: TRBJ2-1
V: TRBV3-1/TRBV3-2
CDR3: CASSRLHTRGNEQFF
DNA: TGTGCCAGCAGCCGACTTCACACCCGAGGGAATGAGCAGTTCTTC

D: -
length: 13
size: once
J: TRBJ1-6
V: TRBV9
CDR3: CASAGTTNSPLHF
DNA: TGTGCCAGTGCCGGGACAACTAATTCACCCCTCCACTTT

D: TRBD2
length: 16
size: once
J: TRBJ2-3
V: TRBV24-1
CDR3: CATSDARLASTDTQYF
DNA: TGTGCCACCAGTGACGCCCGACTAGCGAGCACAGATACGCAGTATTTT

D: TRBD1
length: 14
size: -
J: TRBJ1-1
V: TRBV7-9
CDR3: CASSQTGGTPEAFF
DNA: TGTGCCAGCAGCCAAACAGGGGGCACGCCTGAAGCTTTCTTT

D: TRBD1
length: 13
size: -
J: TRBJ1-6
V: TRBV19
CDR3: CASREDRNSPLHF
DNA: TGTGCCAGTAGAGAGGACAGGAATTCACCCCTCCACTTT

D: TRBD1
length: 15
size: few
J: TRBJ1-2
V: TRBV2
CDR3: CASSEMRTGAYGYTF
DNA: TGTGCCAGCAGTGAAATGAGGACAGGGGCCTATGGCTACACCTTC

D: -
length: 13
size: -
J: TRBJ2-1
V: TRBV12-5
CDR3: CASGLSVERVQFF
DNA: TGTGCTAGTGGTTTGAGTGTCGAACGGGTGCAGTTCTTC

D: TRBD1
length: 15
size: -
J: TRBJ1-1
V: TRBV5-4
CDR3: CASSFRPTGGTEAFF
DNA: TGTGCCAGCAGCTTCCGTCCTACAGGGGGCACTGAAGCTTTCTTT

D: -
length: 15
size: -
J: TRBJ1-1
V: TRBV30
CDR3: CAWSVRGSMNTEAFF
DNA: TGTGCCTGGAGTGTAAGAGGCAGCATGAACACTGAAGCTTTCTTT

D: -
length: 14
size: -
J: TRBJ1-5
V: TRBV11-3
CDR3: CASSLSGYNQPQHF
DNA: TGTGCCAGCAGCTTAAGCGGGTACAATCAGCCCCAGCATTTT

D: -
length: 14
size: -
J: TRBJ1-1
V: TRBV28
CDR3: CASIYQSGFTEAFF
DNA: TGTGCCAGCATTTACCAATCAGGGTTCACTGAAGCTTTCTTT

D: -
length: 12
size: once
J: TRBJ1-5
V: TRBV28
CDR3: CASSAGAQPQHF
DNA: TGTGCCAGCAGTGCAGGGGCTCAGCCCCAGCATTTT

D: TRBD2
length: 18
size: -
J: TRBJ2-2
V: TRBV5-1
CDR3: CASSPAQRGGQDTGELFF
DNA: TGCGCCAGCAGCCCGGCCCAGCGGGGGGGCCAAGATACCGGGGAGCTGTTTTTT

D: -
length: 13
size: -
J: TRBJ2-5
V: TRBV19
CDR3: CASSRRVAETQYF
DNA: TGTGCCAGTAGTCGACGGGTAGCAGAGACCCAGTACTTC